This T cell receptor beta chain comes out of a study of T cell responses to AZD1222 COVID-19 vaccine. V dropped 2 bases and J dropped 3 bases, with 11 bases sitting between them. The CDR3 has 15 amino acids. Germline V gene data show CDR1 as LGHDT and CDR2 as YNNKEL (reference sequence). Findings of the study overall: Across the whole spike, CD4 TCRs peaked at regions 160-218 and 743-854. A mostly white British donor set with more females was recruited, and clonal diversity was possibly underestimated. After the peak T cell response, and only then, were repertoires sampled.

Libraries were prepared by immunoSEQ multiplex PCR; TCRdb keeps only in-frame clonotypes and omits some of them. The sample lists approximately 190,000 clones; around nine tenths were seen once. For this clone: Its antigen remains unknown.

The chain has TRBV3-1 (or the pseudogene TRBV3-2) and TRBJ1-5; D unresolved. Specimen: peripheral blood, collected 28 days after the second dose of the MenACWY control vaccine. The receptor was isolated from an adult who received the MenACWY meningococcal vaccine as a control. CDR3 in amino acids: CASSQSVGYNQPQHF. The CDR3 coding sequence is TGTGCCAGCAGCCAATCAGTCGGTTACAATCAGCCCCAGCATTTT.